This paragraph covers one T cell receptor beta chain sequence. Antigen: not known. These data are taken from a study of monozygotic twins with inflammatory bowel disease. The quantity of total RNA per TCR library was approximately 3.5 ug. TCRdb derives one entry per CDR3 protein from the 5' RACE reads, leaving out DNA. This sample's table has around 380,000 distinct CDR3 sequences. Regarding the study as a whole: In these data, no single strong IBD-associated signal or clonotype received support.

The clonotype was recovered from a human donor with ulcerative colitis or Crohn's disease, or a healthy co-twin of an affected twin (not recorded which). Sample: blood.

The CDR3 spells CASSVGTSGIWLRQETQYF. The chain uses TRBV9 and TRBJ2-5; there is no DNA to check the TCRdb D call of TRBD2. CDR1 is SGDLS, CDR2 YYNGEE, per germline. The CDR3 is 19 amino acids.